These 25 T cell receptor beta chains share one sample of origin, sequenced in a study of T cell responses to AZD1222 COVID-19 vaccine. The table came from immunoSEQ multiplex PCR; TCRdb's copy has only in-frame clones and leaves some out. Among 150,000 to 160,000 clones listed, 75% to 90% were seen once. Sequencing was performed on peripheral blood, taken 28 days after the second AZD1222 dose. The receptor set was obtained from an adult who received the AZD1222 COVID-19 vaccine.

V usage is TRBV15 and J usage is TRBJ1-1; TRBD1 agrees at 7 bases. The CDR3 is made up of 14 amino acids. CDR1 is LNHNV and CDR2 is YYDKDF in the germline V gene (reference sequence). After removal of 0 bases from V and 10 bases from J, the junction contained 8 bases not matched to a gene. The CDR3 DNA reads TGTGCCACCAGCAGAGATCAACAGGGGCGCGGAGCTTTCTTT. Amino acids: CATSRDQQGRGAFF.

The chain couples TRBV19 to TRBJ2-1; the D is unclear. Trimming removed 3 bases at V and 0 bases at J, with 12 bases between. CDR3 size: 16 residues. The V gene's germline CDR1 is LNHDA and CDR2 SQIVND (reference sequence). The CDR3 region has the DNA TGTGCCAGTAGTATTATAGGCGGCAGCTCCTACAATGAGCAGTTCTTC. Amino acid sequence: CASSIIGGSSYNEQFF.

This clone showed up just once. The rearrangement joins TRBV7-9 to TRBJ2-1, with TRBD2 identical over 11 bases. Germline V gives CDR1 SEHNR, CDR2 FQNEAQ (reference sequence). Trimming removed 2 bases from V and 8 bases from J; junction bases left unmatched: 5. This CDR3 is 15 amino acids long. The CDR3 here is CASSLLTSGVYEQFF. CDR3 DNA: TGTGCCAGCAGCTTATTGACTAGCGGGGTGTATGAGCAGTTCTTC.

The chain has TRBV6-2 or TRBV6-3 and TRBJ1-5; D gene unclear. CDR1 is MNHEY and CDR2 is SVGEGT in the germline V gene. The CDR3 has 15 amino acids. The ends were cut back, 6 bases at V and 7 bases at J, with 19 bases in the middle. As DNA, the CDR3 is TGTGCCAGCAGCTGGAGGGAGCTAGCCCAGCAGCCCCAGCATTTT. It codes for CASSWRELAQQPQHF.

This clone was recorded once. The chain is built from TRBV5-3 and TRBJ1-1; D possibly corresponds to TRBD1 (5 bases). TRBV5-3 is given ORF status, its function remaining uncertain. CDR3 length: 12 amino acids. The V end lost 4 bases, the J end lost 7 bases, and 11 bases lay between the germline ends. Here the CDR3 DNA reads TGTGCCAGAAGCGCGGGGCAGCTTGAAGCTTTCTTT. Amino acid sequence: CARSAGQLEAFF.

The chain has TRBV28 and TRBJ1-6, with D unresolved. Germline V gene lookup returns CDR1 MDHEN and CDR2 SYDVKM. The CDR3 totals 13 residues. The V and J ends lost 7 bases and 7 bases respectively, with 11 bases between them. CDR3 sequence (DNA): TGTGCCAGCAATTGGGCAGCCAATTCACCCCTCCACTTT. Amino acid sequence: CASNWAANSPLHF.

The chain has TRBV7-2 and TRBJ2-1, with 7 positions matching TRBD2. Trimming removed 3 bases from V and 8 bases from J; junction bases left unmatched: 19. Germline CDR1 SGHTA, CDR2 FQGNSA. CDR3 length equals 18 residues. This CDR3 is CASSFLTMGGEVVYEQFF. Here the CDR3 DNA reads TGTGCCAGCAGCTTTCTAACAATGGGGGGGGAAGTGGTCTATGAGCAGTTCTTC.

The genes are TRBV28 and TRBJ1-2, with D possibly being TRBD1 (6 bases). Trimming stripped 2 bases from V and 8 bases from J, with 12 bases between. Germline CDR1 reads MDHEN; CDR2 reads SYDVKM. The CDR3 extends over 13 amino acids. For the CDR3, the DNA is TGTGCCAGCAGTTTACAGGGGTCGATGGGCTACACCTTC. Encoded protein: CASSLQGSMGYTF.

About this clone itself: Within the sample, other DNA sequences also encode this same CDR3. The chain carries TRBV5-6 and TRBJ1-1; D uncertain. The CDR3 sequence is 15 residues long. Germline V lookup: CDR1 SGHDT, CDR2 YYEEEE. Trimming took 2 bases from V and 0 from J, leaving 11 bases between them. CDR3 nucleotides: TGTGCCAGCAGCTTTTCTCCAGTCATGAACACTGAAGCTTTCTTT. It is translated as CASSFSPVMNTEAFF.

V is TRBV19 and J is TRBJ1-5; D perhaps matches TRBD1 (6 bases). The V gene's germline CDR1 is LNHDA and CDR2 SQIVND (reference sequence). With 4 bases removed from V and 2 bases from J, the gap between germline ends came to 9 bases. The CDR3 is 14 amino acids. The CDR3 protein is CASSSRGGNQPQHF. CDR3 DNA sequence: TGTGCCAGTAGTAGCAGGGGAGGCAATCAGCCCCAGCATTTT.

The J gene is TRBJ1-6, the V gene TRBV27, with TRBD1 identical over 7 bases. This CDR3 is 15 amino acids long. V lost 4 bases and J lost 6; bases outside the gene matches: 6. Germline V gene data show CDR1 as MNHEY and CDR2 as SMNVEV (reference sequence). The chain's CDR3 is CASSSTGSGNSPLHF. The CDR3 DNA sequence: TGTGCCAGCAGTTCGACAGGGAGTGGTAATTCACCCCTCCACTTT.

The V and J genes are TRBV10-3 and TRBJ1-5; D remains ambiguous. Trimming pared 7 bases from V and 1 base from J, leaving 8 bases between. The length of the CDR3 is 13 residues. Germline V gene lookup returns CDR1 ENHRY and CDR2 SYGVKD. The CDR3 DNA sequence: TGTGCCATCACCGCCGAGAGCAATCAGCCCCAGCATTTT. This sequence encodes CAITAESNQPQHF.

The rearrangement uses TRBV30 and TRBJ1-5; no firm D call. Germline V gene data show CDR1 as GTSNPN and CDR2 as SVGIG (reference sequence). Trimming removed 2 bases from V and 6 bases from J, with 14 bases in between. The CDR3 loop spans 14 amino acids. The CDR3 DNA reads TGTGCCTGGAGTCCGGGAGGCCGGGGTCAGCCCCAGCATTTT. This encodes CAWSPGGRGQPQHF.

This clone has just a few counts. The chain couples TRBV2 to TRBJ2-7, with 9 positions matching TRBD2. J lost 9 bases, V lost 6 bases, and 18 bases had no gene match. This CDR3 is built from 16 residues. Germline V CDR1 and CDR2: SNHLY, FYNNEI. Written as DNA, the CDR3 is TGTGCCAGCAGCCCAGCCCAGCTAGCGGGATTACGTGTGCAGTACTTC. Protein sequence: CASSPAQLAGLRVQYF.

This clone was picked up one time. The chain has TRBV24-1 and TRBJ2-1; 14 bases fit TRBD2. The CDR3 contains 16 residues. Germline CDR1 KGHDR, CDR2 SFDVKD. With 7 bases clipped from V and 0 bases from J, the junction kept 1 base outside the gene matches. CDR3 DNA: TGTGCCACCAGCGGGACTAGCGGGAGCTCCTACAATGAGCAGTTCTTC. Encoded protein: CATSGTSGSSYNEQFF.

This clone was counted a few times. V usage is TRBV14 and J usage is TRBJ1-1, with D uncertain. V lost 0 bases, J lost 10 bases, and 18 bases lay in between. The CDR3 has 15 amino acids. The V gene's germline CDR1 is SGHDN and CDR2 FVKESK. CDR3 DNA: TGTGCCAGCAGCCAAGAGAGGTACGGGATCGGCCGAGCTTTCTTT. Its protein product is CASSQERYGIGRAFF.

The gene calls are TRBV20-1 and TRBJ1-1; D unclear. This CDR3 contains 11 residues. Germline CDR1 reads DFQATT; CDR2 reads SNEGSKA (reference sequence). V dropped 5 bases and J dropped 8 bases, with 12 bases sitting between them. The DNA of the CDR3 is TGCAGTGCTTCGGTCGGGGAAGAAGCTTTCTTT. As protein: CSASVGEEAFF.

Concerning this clone itself: At one end the junction does not follow the germline gene, possibly because of a read error. The chain recombines TRBV4-2 with TRBJ2-3; TRBD1 or TRBD2 may be the D gene (6 bases each). Germline lookup yields CDR1 LGHNA and CDR2 YNFKEQ. This CDR3 is 16 amino acids long. CDR3 region: CANSQDPRGTTDTQYF. The CDR3 bases are TGTGCCAACAGCCAAGACCCACGCGGGACAACAGATACGCAGTATTTT.

The CDR3 DNA reads TGTGCCAGCAGTTTACGGGAGACCCAGTACTTC. Translated: CASSLRETQYF. V usage is TRBV12-3 or TRBV12-4 and J usage is TRBJ2-5; no definite D call. The CDR3 contains 11 residues. V lost 2 bases and J 5 bases, leaving 3 bases between the germline ends.

This sequence joins TRBV9 and TRBJ2-5, with D hard to call. V was trimmed by 4 bases and J by 0 bases, leaving 13 bases between them. The V gene's germline CDR1 is SGDLS and CDR2 YYNGEE. CDR3 size: 15 residues. In DNA, the CDR3 is TGTGCCAGCAGCCCCAGCCTACAGTACCAAGAGACCCAGTACTTC. It translates to CASSPSLQYQETQYF.

In DNA, the CDR3 is TGTGCCTACGCCCTGGGCAGCTCGGAGAACTATGGCTACACCTTC. Encoded protein: CAYALGSSENYGYTF. This sequence joins TRBV30 and TRBJ1-2; D is uncertain. The CDR3 sequence is 15 residues long. V was trimmed by 7 bases and J by 2 bases, leaving 20 bases between them. Germline assignment: CDR1 GTSNPN and CDR2 SVGIG (reference sequence).

V gene TRBV6-1 combines with J gene TRBJ1-6; D gene ambiguous. CDR3 size: 17 residues. Germline CDR1 MNHNS, CDR2 SASEGT. V lost 1 base to trimming and J lost 5 bases, with 15 bases between them. The CDR3 region is CASSEVGTGSDNSPLHF. In DNA, the CDR3 is TGTGCCAGCAGTGAAGTCGGAACGGGGAGCGATAATTCACCCCTCCACTTT.

On this clone itself: The junction departs from germline at one end; a sequencing error may be responsible. The genes are TRBV7-2 and TRBJ2-7; a possible D gene is TRBD2 (6 bases). This CDR3 has 13 amino acids. Germline-derived CDR1 and CDR2 are SGHTA and FQGNSA. CDR3 sequence: CASNLVGGRSSYF. Here the CDR3 DNA reads TGTGCCAGCAACTTAGTTGGAGGGCGAAGCTCCTACTTC.

This clone was counted a single time. The chain employs TRBV7-3 and TRBJ1-6; D might be TRBD1 (5 bases). The CDR3 extends over 14 amino acids. V gave up 3 bases and J gave up 5 bases, with 8 bases separating them. CDR1 SGHTA and CDR2 FQGTGA come from the germline V gene. This CDR3 reads CASSLGRNNSPLHF. The CDR3, as DNA: TGTGCCAGCAGCTTGGGACGGAATAATTCACCCCTCCACTTT. Together with reference TRBV7-3 and TRBJ1-6, the CDR3 gives the full variable domain: GAGVSQTPSNKVTEKGKYVELRCDPISGHTALYWYRQSLGQGPEFLIYFQGTGAADDSGLPNDRFFAVRPEGSVSTLKIQRTERGDSAVYLCASSLGRNNSPLHFGNGTRLTVT.

The chain is built from TRBV28 and TRBJ1-5; D not certain. The CDR3 contains 13 residues. Germline CDR1 and CDR2: MDHEN and SYDVKM. Trimming left V 5 bases short and J 2 bases short, with 7 bases between. The chain's CDR3 is CASSPGGNQPQHF. The CDR3, as DNA: TGTGCCAGCAGTCCCGGGGGCAATCAGCCCCAGCATTTT.